Listed here are 14 T cell receptor beta chains from one sample, sequenced in a study of blood T cell repertoires in COVID-19. Repertoires were generated with immunoSEQ multiplex PCR, while TCRdb's copy carries only in-frame clones and drops some. Of some 85,000 clones listed, about 77% were seen once; the top ten hold 6.3%. Sequencing input: peripheral blood. These receptors originate from a man between 65 and 85 years old with COVID-19, enrolled during active disease.

The table lists this clone with many counts. V and J are TRBV7-9 and TRBJ2-1; TRBD1 matches 7 bases. Losses at the gene ends were 1 base for V and 6 bases for J; bases not matched to a gene: 0. The CDR3 has 13 amino acids. Germline lookup yields CDR1 SEHNR and CDR2 FQNEAQ (reference sequence). The CDR3 spells CASSLGQGNEQFF. DNA for the CDR3: TGTGCCAGCAGCTTAGGACAGGGCAATGAGCAGTTCTTC.

This chain uses TRBV18 with TRBJ1-1; 10 bases line up with TRBD1. Germline V gene data show CDR1 as KGHSH and CDR2 as LQKENI. The CDR3 runs to 15 residues. V was pared by 3 bases and J by 3 bases, with 4 bases of the junction left unmatched. In DNA, the CDR3 is TGTGCCAGCTCACCGAGACAGGGGGCCCACACTGAAGCTTTCTTT. Protein sequence: CASSPRQGAHTEAFF.

The CDR3 protein is CASSIRQDSNQPQHF. The CDR3 DNA sequence: TGTGCCAGTAGTATTCGACAAGACAGCAATCAGCCCCAGCATTTT. The chain uses TRBV19 and TRBJ1-5; D is unclear. V lost 3 bases and J 1 base, leaving 10 bases between the germline ends. CDR1 LNHDA and CDR2 SQIVND come from the germline V gene (reference sequence). CDR3 length: 15 residues.

The chain combines TRBV19 with TRBJ1-4; 7 bases match TRBD1. The length of the CDR3 is 14 residues. V was pared by 3 bases and J by 4 bases, with 2 bases of the junction left unmatched. The germline gives CDR1 LNHDA, CDR2 SQIVND (reference sequence). The CDR3 coding sequence is TGTGCCAGTAGTATGTGGGACAGTAATGAAAAACTGTTTTTT. It codes for CASSMWDSNEKLFF.

The chain links TRBV30 to TRBJ1-2; 8 positions match TRBD1. V gave up 3 bases and J gave up 2 bases; unmatched junction bases: 2. Germline CDR1 reads GTSNPN; CDR2 reads SVGIG (reference sequence). This CDR3 has 13 amino acids. CDR3 coding DNA: TGTGCCTGGAGAAGGACAGGGAACTATGGCTACACCTTC. Its translation: CAWRRTGNYGYTF.

The chain carries TRBV9 and TRBJ1-4; tentatively, D is TRBD1 (5 bases). The CDR3 runs 15 residues. V shed 1 base and J shed 13 bases, with 20 bases lying between them. Germline CDR1 SGDLS, CDR2 YYNGEE. CDR3 in amino acids: CASSVYGDPRQGLFF. CDR3 DNA: TGTGCCAGCAGCGTATATGGTGACCCCCGCCAGGGACTGTTTTTT.

V usage is TRBV9 and J usage is TRBJ2-3; TRBD2 matches at 11 bases. The CDR3 covers 16 residues. Germline lookup yields CDR1 SGDLS and CDR2 YYNGEE. V trimming: 3 bases; J trimming: 3 bases; junction bases outside the gene matches: 6. As DNA, the CDR3 is TGTGCCAGCAGCGGGCGACTAGCGGGACGGACAGATACGCAGTATTTT. This encodes CASSGRLAGRTDTQYF.

This clone was detected a few times. The chain carries TRBV25-1 and TRBJ1-3; D might be TRBD1 (6 bases). The CDR3 contains 14 residues. V was cut by 3 bases and J by 4 bases, with 10 bases left in between. Germline-derived CDR1 and CDR2 are MGHDK and SYGVNS. As DNA, the CDR3 is TGTGCCAGCAGTGAGCCAGGGGCCGGAAACACCATATATTTT. Translating gives CASSEPGAGNTIYF.

V usage is TRBV2 and J usage is TRBJ1-5, with D maybe TRBD1 (6 bases). The V end was cut by 0 bases, the J end by 11 bases, with 11 bases between. Germline V lookup: CDR1 SNHLY, CDR2 FYNNEI. CDR3 size: 13 residues. The CDR3 DNA reads TGTGCCAGCAGTGAAGCGTTGGGGGCCTCCCAGCATTTT. Amino acid sequence: CASSEALGASQHF.

This clone was counted only a few times. The chain uses TRBV11-2 and TRBJ1-2, with 9 bases aligning to TRBD1. The CDR3 runs 16 residues. V lost 1 base and J lost 5; bases outside the gene matches: 8. The V gene's germline CDR1 is SGHAT and CDR2 FQNNGV. CDR3 sequence reads: CASSLANTGGAYGYTF. CDR3 DNA: TGTGCCAGCAGCTTAGCCAACACAGGGGGCGCGTATGGCTACACCTTC. Looking up the rest from reference TRBV11-2 and TRBJ1-2 gives the full variable domain: EAGVAQSPRYKIIEKRQSVAFWCNPISGHATLYWYQQILGQGPKLLIQFQNNGVVDDSQLPKDRFSAERLKGVDSTLKIQPAKLEDSAVYLCASSLANTGGAYGYTFGSGTRLTVV.

CDR3 coding DNA: TGTGCCAGCCTCGCTGATCAGGGGGCGAATCAGCCCCAGCATTTT. This gives the protein CASLADQGANQPQHF. The chain carries TRBV2 and TRBJ1-5; 8 positions agree with TRBD1. Losses at the gene ends were 8 bases for V and 4 bases for J; bases not matched to a gene: 10. Looked up from germline, CDR1 is SNHLY and CDR2 is FYNNEI. The CDR3 is 15 residues long.

The chain couples TRBV2 to TRBJ2-1; 10 bases are shared with TRBD2. Trimming at V came to 6 bases and at J to 4 bases, leaving 6 bases not matched to a gene. Looked up from germline, CDR1 is SNHLY and CDR2 is FYNNEI. The CDR3 totals 15 residues. The CDR3 reads CASRRTSGAYNEQFF. As DNA, the CDR3 is TGTGCCAGCAGGCGGACTAGCGGAGCTTACAATGAGCAGTTCTTC.

The rearrangement links TRBV6-5 to TRBJ2-2; 10 nucleotides agree with TRBD2. This CDR3 has 16 amino acids. In germline, CDR1 is MNHEY, CDR2 SVGAGI. Trimming took 4 bases from V and 4 from J; bases not matched to a gene: 6. CDR3 region: CASSSSGGLLTGELFF. As DNA, the CDR3 is TGTGCCAGCAGTTCTAGCGGGGGCCTACTCACCGGGGAGCTGTTTTTT.

The V and J genes are TRBV19 and TRBJ1-5, with D possibly matching TRBD1 (6 bases). The CDR3 covers 13 residues. V lost 7 bases to trimming and J lost 2 bases, with 9 bases between them. Looked up from germline, CDR1 is LNHDA and CDR2 is SQIVND (reference sequence). CDR3 loop: CASKGQRNQPQHF. As DNA, the CDR3 is TGTGCCAGTAAAGGACAGCGCAATCAGCCCCAGCATTTT.